The 29 T cell receptor beta chains listed next were all sequenced from one sample in a study of T cell changes during pregnancy in multiple sclerosis. The data were produced by immunoSEQ multiplex PCR, yet TCRdb's version contains in-frame clones alone and is incomplete. This table holds roughly 59,000 clones, approximately 94% found once. The sequenced sample was CD8+ T cells from peripheral blood mononuclear cells, obtained in the second trimester of pregnancy. These receptors originate from a female donor with multiple sclerosis, enrolled in a pregnancy study.

This rearrangement joins TRBV27 to TRBJ2-7, with D possibly being TRBD1 (6 bases). In germline, CDR1 is MNHEY, CDR2 SMNVEV (reference sequence). The CDR3 consists of 15 residues. Trimming stripped 6 bases from V and 2 bases from J, with 17 bases between. CDR3: CASSSLQGPTYEQYF. The DNA of the CDR3 is TGTGCCAGCAGCTCCCTGCAGGGGCCGACCTACGAGCAGTACTTC.

The chain combines TRBV11-3 with TRBJ1-1; D is unclear. Trimming pared 4 bases from V and 3 bases from J, leaving 6 bases between. This CDR3 spans 12 amino acids. Looked up from germline, CDR1 is SGHNT and CDR2 is YENEEA. CDR3 region: CASSSSYTEAFF. The CDR3 nucleotides are TGTGCCAGCAGCTCCTCGTACACTGAAGCTTTCTTT.

The chain uses TRBV4-3 and TRBJ1-2; D is perhaps TRBD1 (6 bases). CDR3 length equals 17 residues. Trimming pared 1 base from V and 2 bases from J, leaving 17 bases between. Germline CDR1 is LGHNA and CDR2 is YSLEER. CDR3 region: CASSQGLTQGDNYGYTF. The CDR3 coding sequence is TGCGCCAGCAGCCAAGGTCTGACACAGGGCGACAACTATGGCTACACCTTC.

A single count supports this clone. The chain couples TRBV7-9 to TRBJ2-6; tentatively, D is TRBD1 (5 bases). CDR1 SEHNR and CDR2 FQNEAQ come from the germline V gene (reference sequence). The V end lost 2 bases, the J end lost 2 bases, and 10 bases lay between the germline ends. CDR3 size: 16 residues. The CDR3 DNA follows: TGTGCCAGCAGCTTACCCCAGGGCCCTGGGGCCAACGTCCTGACTTTC. Translated, it gives CASSLPQGPGANVLTF.

The V and J genes are TRBV27 and TRBJ2-1; TRBD1 aligns across 7 bases. With 5 bases clipped from V and 7 bases from J, the junction kept 17 bases outside the gene matches. Germline CDR1 MNHEY, CDR2 SMNVEV (reference sequence). CDR3 length equals 17 residues. In DNA form, the CDR3 reads TGTGCCAGCAGTCCCTCTACGACAGGGAACATTTTGAATGAGCAGTTCTTC. This translates into CASSPSTTGNILNEQFF.

V and J are TRBV27 and TRBJ2-7, with 9 bases identical to TRBD2. The CDR3 covers 16 residues. CDR1 is MNHEY and CDR2 is SMNVEV in the germline V gene (reference sequence). The V gene end was trimmed by 5 bases and the J gene end by 1 base; junction bases not matched to a gene: 9. The CDR3 DNA reads as TGTGCCAGCAGTCCTTTAGCGGGAGTAAAATCCTACGAGCAGTACTTC. Translated, it gives CASSPLAGVKSYEQYF.

The chain combines TRBV9 with TRBJ1-2, with TRBD1 matching 9 bases. CDR1 and CDR2 (germline): SGDLS, YYNGEE. CDR3 length: 17 residues. J lost 4 bases, V lost 4 bases, and 14 bases had no gene match. CDR3 protein: CASSPNSRDRAPYGYTF. In DNA form, the CDR3 reads TGTGCCAGCAGCCCCAACTCCCGGGACAGGGCTCCCTATGGCTACACCTTC.

The CDR3 bases are TGTGCCAGCAGTGAGGGGGGACTAGCGGGAGTCGACTCCTACAATGAGCAGTTCTTC. This translates into CASSEGGLAGVDSYNEQFF. This sequence joins TRBV6-1 and TRBJ2-1; 14 bases map to TRBD2. The V segment lost 3 bases and the J segment 0 bases; nucleotides outside the gene matches: 7. CDR1 is MNHNS, CDR2 SASEGT, per germline. The CDR3 has 19 residues.

The rearrangement links TRBV6-1 to TRBJ1-4; 7 positions agree with TRBD1. Germline V gives CDR1 MNHNS, CDR2 SASEGT. The J segment lost 6 bases and the V segment lost 3 bases, leaving 13 bases of the junction unmatched. This CDR3 comprises 17 residues. CDR3 protein: CASSDNNRGQTYEKLFF. In DNA form, the CDR3 reads TGTGCCAGCAGTGATAACAACAGGGGTCAGACATATGAAAAACTGTTTTTT.

The chain joins TRBV10-3 to TRBJ1-5; possible D gene TRBD1, 5 bases. V was cut by 1 base and J by 0 bases, with 7 bases left in between. Per the germline V gene, CDR1 is ENHRY and CDR2 is SYGVKD. CDR3 length equals 15 residues. CDR3 in DNA: TGTGCCATCAGTGAGTGGGGGGATAGCAATCAGCCCCAGCATTTT. Protein product: CAISEWGDSNQPQHF.

The V gene is TRBV30, the J gene TRBJ2-1; no reliable D call. This CDR3 has 12 residues. The V gene lost 2 bases and the J gene lost 8 bases, with 10 bases spanning the gap. Germline loops: CDR1 GTSNPN, CDR2 SVGIG (reference sequence). As DNA, the CDR3 is TGTGCCTGGAGTCCTACTTACCATGAGCAGTTCTTC. This translates into CAWSPTYHEQFF.

The chain couples TRBV5-1 to TRBJ2-3; D is unclear. The CDR3 extends over 12 amino acids. The germline gives CDR1 SGHRS, CDR2 YFSETQ. V shed 3 bases and J shed 2 bases, with 4 bases lying between them. CDR3 nucleotide sequence: TGCGCCAGCAGCTCCCTCACAGATACGCAGTATTTT. Translated: CASSSLTDTQYF.

V gene TRBV6-1 combines with J gene TRBJ2-7; 11 nucleotides align to TRBD1. This CDR3 spans 15 amino acids. Trimming cost V 4 bases and J 0 bases; bases outside gene matches: 2. Germline V gene sequence: CDR1 MNHNS, CDR2 SASEGT. In DNA form, the CDR3 reads TGTGCCAGCAGTGTAGGGACAGGGGGCTCCTACGAGCAGTACTTC. Its translation: CASSVGTGGSYEQYF.

CDR3: CASSFGQGDEQYF. CDR3 DNA: TGCGCCAGCAGCTTTGGACAGGGCGACGAGCAGTACTTC. The chain links TRBV5-1 to TRBJ2-7; 8 positions match TRBD1. The CDR3 totals 13 residues. Trimming cost V 2 bases and J 5 bases; bases outside gene matches: 3. Germline values: CDR1 SGHRS, CDR2 YFSETQ.

This sequence joins TRBV4-1 and TRBJ2-7; 7 bases are shared with TRBD1. Unmatched junction bases numbered 6, after V lost 8 bases and J lost 2 bases. Germline CDR1 is MGHRA and CDR2 is YSYEKL. The CDR3 consists of 13 residues. The CDR3 DNA reads as TGCGCCAGCGGACGACAGGGCACCTACGAGCAGTACTTC. Translated, it gives CASGRQGTYEQYF.

J is TRBJ2-1 and V is TRBV5-1, with 15 bases identical to TRBD2. Germline V gene sequence: CDR1 SGHRS, CDR2 YFSETQ. After removal of 4 bases from V and 7 bases from J, the junction contained 6 bases not matched to a gene. This CDR3 has 16 amino acids. The CDR3 bases are TGCGCCAGCAGCCTAGGACTAGCGGGAGGGTATAATGAGCAGTTCTTC. Its translation: CASSLGLAGGYNEQFF.

The chain links TRBV21-1 to TRBJ2-1; the table's TRBD1 call for D was not verified on the DNA. TRBV21-1 counts as a pseudogene. The CDR3 is made up of 13 amino acids. The CDR3 loop reads CARGTGYYNEQFF. In nucleotides, the CDR3 is TGTGCCAGAGGGACAGGGTACTACAATGAGCAGTTCTTC.

This chain links TRBV5-1 with TRBJ2-1, with 10 nucleotides matching TRBD2. This CDR3 is 15 amino acids long. Germline trimming cut 0 bases from V and 5 bases from J; bases unmatched to any gene: 2. CDR1 is SGHRS, CDR2 YFSETQ, per germline. CDR3 in DNA: TGCGCCAGCAGCTTGGGGACTAGCGGCCACAATGAGCAGTTCTTC. This codes for CASSLGTSGHNEQFF.

The V and J genes are TRBV19 and TRBJ1-1; 10 bases map to TRBD1. Looked up from germline, CDR1 is LNHDA and CDR2 is SQIVND (reference sequence). This CDR3 region has 13 residues. J gave up 2 bases and V 10 bases, and 4 bases lay outside the gene matches. CDR3 nucleotides: TGTGCCACCGCGACAGGGGGCAACACTGAAGCTTTCTTT. It codes for CATATGGNTEAFF.

This clone was picked up one time. The J gene is TRBJ2-7, the V gene TRBV5-4; D may be TRBD2 (6 bases). V was shortened by 4 bases and J by 0 bases, with 11 bases between the two germline ends. The CDR3 sequence is 14 residues long. Germline V gene data show CDR1 as SGHNT and CDR2 as YYREEE (reference sequence). For the CDR3, the DNA is TGTGCCAGCAGCGGTAGCGGCAGCTCCTACGAGCAGTACTTC. Translating gives CASSGSGSSYEQYF.

This clone occurred once. This sequence joins TRBV13 and TRBJ1-5, with 8 bases that match TRBD1. Germline V gene lookup returns CDR1 PRHDT and CDR2 FYEKMQ (reference sequence). This CDR3 is built from 15 residues. Losses at the gene ends were 3 bases for V and 6 bases for J; bases not matched to a gene: 7. The DNA of the CDR3 is TGTGCCAGCAGCTTTAGCAGGGGGCGCGCTCAGCCCCAGCATTTT. This gives the protein CASSFSRGRAQPQHF.

The genes are TRBV15 and TRBJ1-5; 8 bases fit TRBD1. Germline V gene lookup returns CDR1 LNHNV and CDR2 YYDKDF (reference sequence). CDR3 length: 14 amino acids. The V gene end was trimmed by 2 bases and the J gene end by 6 bases; junction bases not matched to a gene: 3. The CDR3 DNA follows: TGTGCCACCAGCAGAAGGACAGGGCCTCAGCCCCAGCATTTT. Its translation: CATSRRTGPQPQHF.

The chain carries TRBV19 and TRBJ2-1, with D possibly TRBD2 on 5 matching bases. The CDR3 contains 10 residues. Germline-derived CDR1 and CDR2 are LNHDA and SQIVND (reference sequence). V was shortened by 6 bases and J by 9 bases, with 6 bases between the two germline ends. CDR3 in amino acids: CASSGLEQFF. The CDR3 DNA follows: TGTGCCAGTAGCGGACTTGAGCAGTTCTTC.

The chain links TRBV5-1 to TRBJ2-3; D gene uncertain. V was trimmed by 4 bases and J by 4 bases, leaving 10 bases between them. The CDR3 sequence is 13 residues long. In germline, CDR1 is SGHRS, CDR2 YFSETQ. The CDR3 DNA reads TGCGCCAGCAGCCCGGTAACTGCAGATACGCAGTATTTT. Translation gives CASSPVTADTQYF.

This clone was detected only once. This sequence joins TRBV27 and TRBJ1-1; 8 bases map to TRBD1. Germline V lookup: CDR1 MNHEY, CDR2 SMNVEV (reference sequence). The CDR3 extends over 12 amino acids. J was trimmed by 4 bases and V by 10 bases; bases with no gene match: 5. The CDR3 DNA is TGTGCCACCTCAACAGGGGGCACTGAAGCTTTCTTT. Translated, it gives CATSTGGTEAFF.

As for this clone: A single base separates this from a much larger clone, so it may be a read error. This rearrangement joins TRBV6-4 to TRBJ2-6; D is possibly TRBD1 (5 bases). The CDR3 covers 15 residues. With 3 bases removed from V and 0 bases from J, the gap between germline ends came to 6 bases. Germline V CDR1 and CDR2: MRHNA, SNTAGT. Written as DNA, the CDR3 is TGTGCCAGCAGTGAAGACAGCTCTGGGGCCAACGTCCTGACTTTC. Translating it yields CASSEDSSGANVLTF.

The rearrangement joins TRBV19 to TRBJ2-7, with 11 bases identical to TRBD1. The CDR3 has 15 residues. Germline CDR1 and CDR2: LNHDA and SQIVND (reference sequence). With V trimmed by 3 bases and J by 3 bases, 4 bases remained unmatched. The CDR3 DNA is TGTGCCAGTAGTATCTCCGGGACAGGGGGCTACGAGCAGTACTTC. Its protein product is CASSISGTGGYEQYF.

The CDR3: CASNAGGGGYTF. CDR3 DNA: TGCGCCAGCAACGCAGGGGGCGGAGGCTACACCTTC. The rearrangement links TRBV4-1 to TRBJ1-2; 8 bases align to TRBD1. V dropped 7 bases and J dropped 8; count of bases not matched to a gene: 6. The germline gives CDR1 MGHRA, CDR2 YSYEKL. This CDR3 is 12 amino acids long.

For the CDR3, the DNA is TGTGCCAGCAGCCACCCGGGACAGGGGTCCCACGAGCAGTACTTC. Translation: CASSHPGQGSHEQYF. The chain is built from TRBV14 and TRBJ2-7; TRBD1 matches at 10 bases. V shed 3 bases, J shed 5 bases, and the junction held 7 bases outside the gene matches. The CDR3 consists of 15 residues. CDR1 is SGHDN, CDR2 FVKESK, per germline.